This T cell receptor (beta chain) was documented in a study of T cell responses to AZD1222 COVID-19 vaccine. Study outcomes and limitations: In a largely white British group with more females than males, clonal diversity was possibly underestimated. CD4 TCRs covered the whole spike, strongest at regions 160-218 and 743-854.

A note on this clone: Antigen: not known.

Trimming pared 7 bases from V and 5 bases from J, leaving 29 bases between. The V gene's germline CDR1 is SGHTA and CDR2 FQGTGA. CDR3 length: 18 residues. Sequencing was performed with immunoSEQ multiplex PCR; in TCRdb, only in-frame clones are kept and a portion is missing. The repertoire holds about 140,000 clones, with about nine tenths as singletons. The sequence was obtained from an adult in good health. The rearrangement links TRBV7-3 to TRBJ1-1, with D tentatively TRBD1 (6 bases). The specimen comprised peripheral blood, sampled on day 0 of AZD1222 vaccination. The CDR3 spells CASNRFGGAQGMRTEAFF. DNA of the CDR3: TGTGCCAGCAACCGATTCGGGGGGGCTCAAGGAATGAGGACTGAAGCTTTCTTT.